The entry below describes one T cell receptor beta chain. Its antigen remains unknown. Being one base from a much bigger clone, this may be a read error. This CDR3 region has 12 residues. CDR1 and CDR2 (germline): DFQATT, SNEGSKA (reference sequence). The data originate from a study of breast tumors, draining lymph nodes, adjacent tissues. Findings and limits, study-wide: Tumor T cell lymph node origin was a supported hypothesis, not proven. Compared with basal-like, luminal-like tumors shared significantly more repertoire with nontumor tissue. Compared with lymph nodes, tumors were less diverse; compared with nontumor tissue, more.

TCRdb independently ran MiXCR on the multiplex PCR reads; one entry per CDR3 protein. The data hold about 180,000 distinct CDR3 sequences, with 30% to 35% observed a single time. Breast cancer patients provided tissue from their axillary draining lymph nodes. This receptor was obtained from a female donor with breast cancer. Some clones in this sample may be carry-over from other donors' samples. The sequenced sample was axillary lymph node tissue. V gene TRBV20-1 combines with J gene TRBJ1-2; D call uncertain. The CDR3 here is CSASRSIYGSTF. CDR3 bases: TGCAGTGCTAGCCGGTCGATCTATGGCTCCACCTTC.